This passage covers 23 T cell receptor beta chains from one sample sequenced in a study of T cells in Graves' hyperthyroidism and ophthalmopathy. RNA transcripts yielded amplified TCR beta CDR3 regions. First-round RT-PCR with HTBI primers amplified the TCR CDR3 region. TCRdb reprocessed the multiplex PCR reads with MiXCR, giving one entry per CDR3 protein. This sample has about 560,000 distinct CDR3 sequences, with around a sixth found just once. The sample taken for sequencing was blood. These receptors all come from a young woman with Graves' hyperthyroidism.

This clonotype was picked up many times. The rearrangement joins TRBV6-1 to TRBJ1-1; D possibly corresponds to TRBD1 (5 bases). With 2 bases removed from V and 7 bases from J, the gap between germline ends came to 17 bases. Germline loops: CDR1 MNHNS, CDR2 SASEGT. The CDR3 has 15 residues. CDR3 in amino acids: CASSEMGRGLGEAFF. The CDR3 DNA follows: TGTGCCAGCAGTGAAATGGGCCGGGGGTTAGGTGAAGCTTTCTTT.

This clonotype has only one observation. This sequence may be a read error, since a much larger clone differs from it by one base. The chain has TRBV4-1 and TRBJ2-1; D could derive from TRBD1 or TRBD2 (7 bases each). Per germline, CDR1 MGHRA and CDR2 YSYEKL. The CDR3 is 14 residues long. CDR3 DNA: TGTGCCAGCAGCCAGTCCGGGGAGGGGGCTGAGCAGTTCTTC. Translation: CASSQSGEGAEQFF.

The chain carries TRBV27 and TRBJ1-6, with TRBD1 identical over 7 bases. Per the germline V gene, CDR1 is MNHEY and CDR2 is SMNVEV (reference sequence). The V gene end was trimmed by 8 bases and the J gene end by 6 bases; junction bases not matched to a gene: 13. The CDR3 contains 16 residues. The CDR3 protein is CASHSSRGQLNSPLHF. The CDR3 DNA reads as TGTGCCAGCCACTCTTCGCGGGGACAGCTTAATTCACCCCTCCACTTT.

Many counts were recorded for this clonotype. The rearrangement uses TRBV12-3 or TRBV12-4 and TRBJ1-5; TRBD1 matches 7 bases. This CDR3 contains 13 residues. V dropped 6 bases and J dropped 6; count of bases not matched to a gene: 5. CDR3 loop: CASSGQVSQPQHF. Here the CDR3 DNA reads TGTGCCAGCAGCGGACAGGTCAGTCAGCCCCAGCATTTT.

The DNA of the CDR3 is TGCAGCGTTGGGACTAGCGCGACCACAGATACGCAGTATTTT. Translating gives CSVGTSATTDTQYF. The rearrangement joins TRBV29-1 to TRBJ2-3; the match to TRBD2 covers 9 bases. CDR3 size: 14 residues. Trimming cost V 4 bases and J 2 bases; bases outside gene matches: 4. Germline V gene sequence: CDR1 SQVTM, CDR2 ANQGSEA.

Regarding this clonotype: A much larger clone lies a single base off, so this may be a read error. This chain uses TRBV7-2 with TRBJ1-5; the D gene is possibly TRBD1 (5 bases). Germline CDR1 reads SGHTA; CDR2 reads FQGNSA. The CDR3 totals 16 residues. Trimming took 5 bases from V and 0 from J, leaving 14 bases between them. CDR3 amino acids: CASSPGRGDSNQPQHF. CDR3 in DNA: TGTGCCAGCAGCCCGGGACGGGGAGATAGCAATCAGCCCCAGCATTTT.

The table lists this clonotype with many counts. The V gene is TRBV2, the J gene TRBJ1-2, with 11 bases lining up with TRBD1. Germline trimming cut 8 bases from V and 7 bases from J; bases unmatched to any gene: 6. The CDR3 spans 13 residues. Germline V CDR1 and CDR2: SNHLY, FYNNEI. The CDR3 sequence: CASRDRGASGYTF. Written as DNA, the CDR3 is TGTGCCAGCCGGGACAGGGGGGCGAGTGGCTACACCTTC.

This chain connects TRBV14 to TRBJ2-7, with 7 bases aligning to TRBD1. This CDR3 is 14 amino acids long. Germline V lookup: CDR1 SGHDN, CDR2 FVKESK. The V and J ends lost 0 bases and 5 bases, in that order; junction bases with no gene match: 4. The CDR3, as DNA: TGTGCCAGCAGCCAAGAGCGGACAGGCCACGAGCAGTACTTC. As protein: CASSQERTGHEQYF.

This clonotype was detected ten times or more. The chain couples TRBV20-1 to TRBJ2-7, with 8 bases matching TRBD2. Looked up from germline, CDR1 is DFQATT and CDR2 is SNEGSKA (reference sequence). CDR3 length: 13 residues. V shed 6 bases, J shed 4 bases, and the junction held 8 bases outside the gene matches. This CDR3 reads CSARQLAGYEQYF. The CDR3 DNA reads as TGCAGTGCCCGGCAGCTAGCGGGTTACGAGCAGTACTTC.

The chain uses TRBV2 and TRBJ1-2, with D possibly TRBD1 on 6 matching bases. V was shortened by 4 bases and J by 0 bases, with 15 bases between the two germline ends. Germline V gene data show CDR1 as SNHLY and CDR2 as FYNNEI. This CDR3 comprises 16 residues. CDR3 bases: TGTGCCAGCAGTGCACACCCAGGGGTTGCTAACTATGGCTACACCTTC. Its translation: CASSAHPGVANYGYTF.

This clonotype was counted at least ten times. CDR3 in amino acids: CASSFGAGVGGELFF. In nucleotides, the CDR3 is TGTGCCAGCAGCTTTGGCGCGGGAGTCGGCGGGGAGCTGTTTTTT. The chain joins TRBV7-9 to TRBJ2-2, with 7 bases fitting TRBD2. This CDR3 spans 15 amino acids. The J segment lost 7 bases and the V segment lost 3 bases, leaving 8 bases of the junction unmatched. Germline V lookup: CDR1 SEHNR, CDR2 FQNEAQ (reference sequence).

There are many counts of this clonotype. The chain employs TRBV5-1 and TRBJ2-7; D is perhaps TRBD2 (5 bases). The CDR3 has 14 residues. Germline V gene sequence: CDR1 SGHRS, CDR2 YFSETQ. Trimming took off 4 bases at V and 0 bases at J, with 11 bases between the two ends. For the CDR3, the DNA is TGCGCCAGCAGCCCCGAGGGTAGCTCCTACGAGCAGTACTTC. Translated, it gives CASSPEGSSYEQYF. Supplemented by reference TRBV5-1 and TRBJ2-7, the full variable domain reads KAGVTQTPRYLIKTRGQQVTLSCSPISGHRSVSWYQQTPGQGLQFLFEYFSETQRNKGNFPGRFSGRQFSNSRSEMNVSTLELGDSALYLCASSPEGSSYEQYFGPGTRLTVT.

V gene TRBV11-3 combines with J gene TRBJ2-1, with 8 positions matching TRBD2. The germline gives CDR1 SGHNT, CDR2 YENEEA. With V trimmed by 5 bases and J by 6 bases, 18 bases remained unmatched. This CDR3 spans 18 amino acids. The CDR3 DNA sequence: TGTGCCAGCAGCGCCGGGGGGGTAGCGGGAAGCCCTTCCAATGAGCAGTTCTTC. Its translation: CASSAGGVAGSPSNEQFF.

As concerns this clonotype: A much more abundant neighbour one base away suggests this may be a read error. The chain uses TRBV5-1 and TRBJ2-7; perhaps TRBD2 as D (6 bases). Between the trimmed V and J ends, which lost 5 bases and 2 bases, there was a span of 11 bases. CDR3 length equals 13 residues. Germline V gene data show CDR1 as SGHRS and CDR2 as YFSETQ. In DNA, the CDR3 is TGCGCCAGCAGGGTACTAGCCGCCTACGAGCAGTACTTC. This codes for CASRVLAAYEQYF.

This clonotype was observed many times. CDR3 coding DNA: TGTGCCAGCCCCAGGGAAGGCTACACCTTC. It yields the protein CASPREGYTF. V and J are TRBV2 and TRBJ1-2; possibly TRBD1 for D (5 bases). Trimming stripped 8 bases from V and 8 bases from J, with 9 bases between. The CDR3 is made up of 10 amino acids. Per the germline V gene, CDR1 is SNHLY and CDR2 is FYNNEI.

This clonotype was detected ten times or more. This CDR3 reads CASSEQTYNEQFF. The CDR3 DNA sequence: TGTGCCAGCAGTGAGCAGACATACAATGAGCAGTTCTTC. The rearrangement uses TRBV27 and TRBJ2-1; D is uncertain. The CDR3 extends over 13 amino acids. Trimming left V 5 bases short and J 4 bases short, with 9 bases between. Germline CDR1 and CDR2: MNHEY and SMNVEV (reference sequence).

In this sample, this clonotype turned up many times. The gene calls are TRBV12-5 and TRBJ1-1, with a possible D match to TRBD1 (5 bases). CDR1 and CDR2 (germline): LGHNT, FRNRAP. V was trimmed by 4 bases and J by 3 bases, leaving 9 bases between them. The CDR3 covers 13 residues. CDR3 DNA: TGTGCTAGTGGTTGGGGGGAGGACACTGAAGCTTTCTTT. Translation gives CASGWGEDTEAFF.

With respect to this clonotype: A clone one base away is much larger, so this may be a read error. The J gene is TRBJ2-4, the V gene TRBV7-9, with D possibly matching TRBD1 (5 bases). The CDR3 is 14 residues long. The V and J ends lost 5 bases and 7 bases respectively, with 15 bases between them. CDR1 and CDR2 from the germline V gene are SEHNR and FQNEAQ (reference sequence). CDR3 DNA: TGTGCCAGCAGCGGGATAATGTCAGGGAACATTCAGTACTTC. It encodes CASSGIMSGNIQYF.

This clonotype was detected many times. The V call is TRBV5-1, the J call TRBJ2-7, with 8 bases that match TRBD2. Germline trimming cut 4 bases from V and 5 bases from J; bases unmatched to any gene: 14. Germline assignment: CDR1 SGHRS and CDR2 YFSETQ. This CDR3 has 16 amino acids. CDR3 protein: CASSTSLAGRADEQYF. The CDR3 bases are TGCGCCAGCAGCACCTCGCTAGCGGGTCGGGCCGACGAGCAGTACTTC. Full variable domain (rest looked up from reference TRBV5-1 and TRBJ2-7): KAGVTQTPRYLIKTRGQQVTLSCSPISGHRSVSWYQQTPGQGLQFLFEYFSETQRNKGNFPGRFSGRQFSNSRSEMNVSTLELGDSALYLCASSTSLAGRADEQYFGPGTRLTVT.

This clonotype was seen repeatedly, ten times or more. This chain links TRBV18 with TRBJ2-5, with a weak D call TRBD1 (6 bases). CDR1 KGHSH and CDR2 LQKENI come from the germline V gene. The CDR3 extends over 14 amino acids. V was shortened by 2 bases and J by 5 bases, with 12 bases between the two germline ends. The CDR3 loop is CASSPSSGEETQYF. The CDR3 nucleotides read TGTGCCAGCTCACCAAGTTCAGGGGAGGAGACCCAGTACTTC.

This clonotype was counted between two and nine times. V and J are TRBV13 and TRBJ2-4; 7 bases align to TRBD2. With 0 bases clipped from V and 0 bases from J, the junction kept 2 bases outside the gene matches. Germline lookup yields CDR1 PRHDT and CDR2 FYEKMQ (reference sequence). The CDR3 is 16 residues long. CDR3 in DNA: TGTGCCAGCAGCTTAGGGTTAGCGGGAGCCAAAAACATTCAGTACTTC. It encodes CASSLGLAGAKNIQYF.

The rearrangement links TRBV19 to TRBJ1-5; D might be TRBD1 (6 bases). The CDR3 sequence is 14 residues long. Germline values: CDR1 LNHDA, CDR2 SQIVND (reference sequence). Between the trimmed V and J ends, which lost 5 bases and 8 bases, there was a span of 16 bases. CDR3 residues: CASSSGGGLKPQHF. The CDR3 DNA reads TGTGCCAGTAGTTCGGGGGGGGGGCTGAAGCCCCAGCATTTT.

This clonotype was detected only once. Here the CDR3 omits its conserved ending phenylalanine or tryptophan, so a read error is the likely source. In DNA, the CDR3 is TGCGCCAGCAGCCAAAGTCCCGTCGAAACCATAATGGATGAAAAACTGTTTCTT. Its translation: CASSQSPVETIMDEKLFL. This chain links TRBV4-3 with TRBJ1-4, with unresolved D. This CDR3 is built from 18 residues. In germline, CDR1 is LGHNA, CDR2 YSLEER. With 2 bases removed from V and 6 bases from J, the gap between germline ends came to 22 bases.